These T cell receptor beta chains were read from a single sample in a study of shared clonotypes between healthy human individuals. Sequencing was performed with immunoSEQ multiplex PCR; in TCRdb, only in-frame clones are kept and a portion is missing. Counted here are some 2,100,000 clones, about 93% occurring once; the ten biggest clones make up about 1.5%. The sequenced sample consisted of naive CD8+ T cells from PBMCs. These TCRs come from a man aged 18 to 30 in good health. Some clones in this sample may be carry-over from other donors' samples. The CDR3 runs from the conserved cysteine through the conserved F or W. Each record gives: V gene, D gene, clone size, J gene, CDR3 DNA, CDR3 protein. A D gene is named only where the DNA matches it firmly. Only part of the rows carry a size: once, few, many, or a class if the clone is expanded.

>TRBV27|NA|NA|TRBJ1-2
TGTGCCAGCAGTTTACAGGGGACGCTCTATGGCTACACCTTC
CASSLQGTLYGYTF
>TRBV5-1|NA|NA|TRBJ2-7
TGCGCCAGCAGCCAAAACTCCAGGGCCCTTGGGTACGAGCAGTACTTC
CASSQNSRALGYEQYF
>TRBV5-1|NA|NA|TRBJ1-2
TGCGCCAGCAGCTTAGAGGGGGATGGCTATGGCTACACCTTC
CASSLEGDGYGYTF
>TRBV27|TRBD1|NA|TRBJ1-1
TGTGCCAGCAGTTTTCTCAACAGGGGGAGGAACACTGAAGCTTTCTTT
CASSFLNRGRNTEAFF
>TRBV7-2|NA|NA|TRBJ2-7
TGTGCCAGCAGCTCCGCCGGGACACACTCCTACGAGCAGTACTTC
CASSSAGTHSYEQYF
>TRBV6-6|TRBD1|NA|TRBJ1-5
TGTGCCAGCAGGGGCGACAGGGGCGATCCAATGTGGCCCCAGCATTTT
CASRGDRGDPMWPQHF
>TRBV19|NA|NA|TRBJ2-5
TGTGCCAGTAGCAGGGGCGGGCAAGAGACCCAGTACTTC
CASSRGGQETQYF
>TRBV28|TRBD1|NA|TRBJ1-1
TGTGCCAGCAGAAGGACAGGGTCGAAGAACACTGAAGCTTTCTTT
CASRRTGSKNTEAFF
>TRBV19|NA|NA|TRBJ1-1
TGTGCCAGTAGTATAATAGCGGGACTAGGCGCTGAAGCTTTCTTT
CASSIIAGLGAEAFF
>TRBV14|TRBD1|once|TRBJ2-7
TGTGCCAGCAGCCAAGGCTACAGGGGGCCCACTGGGTACGAGCAGTACTTC
CASSQGYRGPTGYEQYF
>TRBV5-4|NA|NA|TRBJ2-1
TGTGCCAGCAGCTTGGAGGGGCGAGGGGGTGAGCAGTTCTTC
CASSLEGRGGEQFF
>TRBV29-1|NA|NA|TRBJ2-1
TGCAGCCCCGTCGGGGGTTACAATGAGCAGTTCTTC
CSPVGGYNEQFF
>TRBV7-9|TRBD2|NA|TRBJ2-7
TGTGCCAGCAGCTTATCGACTAGCGGGTTCCACTACGAGCAGTACTTC
CASSLSTSGFHYEQYF
>TRBV6-5|NA|NA|TRBJ2-7
TGTGCCAGCAGTTACTCTAAAGGGGCTATGTCCTACGAGCAGTACTTC
CASSYSKGAMSYEQYF
>TRBV4-2|NA|NA|TRBJ2-5
TGTGCCAGCAGCCAAGATTTGCGCAGGGGAGAAGAGACCCAGTACTTC
CASSQDLRRGEETQYF
>TRBV29-1|NA|NA|TRBJ2-3
TGCAGCGTTGGTCAGGGGAGGGATACGCAGTATTTT
CSVGQGRDTQYF
>TRBV28|TRBD1|NA|TRBJ2-2
TGTGCCAGCAGTTTATCAGGGGGCAATGGGGAGCTGTTTTTT
CASSLSGGNGELFF
>TRBV28|TRBD1|NA|TRBJ2-5
TGTGCCAGCAGTTCGAGGACAGGGGGTTTGGGGGAGACCCAGTACTTC
CASSSRTGGLGETQYF
>TRBV28|NA|NA|TRBJ2-1
TGTGCCAGCAGTTTAAGCAGGGGTAACTCCTACAATGAGCAGTTCTTC
CASSLSRGNSYNEQFF
>TRBV28|NA|NA|TRBJ2-7
TGTGCCAGCAGTTTATTTGGTCCGGCGGCCCCGGAGCAGTACTTC
CASSLFGPAAPEQYF
>TRBV28|NA|NA|TRBJ1-1
TGTGCCAGCAGACAGGCAGGTTGGGCTGCGGGAACTGAAGCTTTCTTT
CASRQAGWAAGTEAFF
>TRBV7-3|TRBD1|NA|TRBJ1-5
TGTGCCAGCAGCACGACAGGGGGCGGTCAGCCCCAGCATTTT
CASSTTGGGQPQHF
>TRBV27|TRBD2|NA|TRBJ2-2
TGTGCCAGCAGTCAGCTCTCTAGCGGGCCCAACACCGGGGAGCTGTTTTTT
CASSQLSSGPNTGELFF
>TRBV19|NA|NA|TRBJ2-3
TGTGCCAGTAGTACCCTACCTCCGCCAGATACGCAGTATTTT
CASSTLPPPDTQYF
>TRBV6-1|NA|NA|TRBJ1-1
TGTGCCAGCAGCGGACCGGGTGGGGGCACTGAAGCTTTCTTT
CASSGPGGGTEAFF
>TRBV14|TRBD2|NA|TRBJ2-7
TGTGCCAGCAGCCAAGAAATTCCGGGACTAGTAGTTCACGAGCAGTACTTC
CASSQEIPGLVVHEQYF
>TRBV4-1|NA|NA|TRBJ1-5
TGCGCCAGCAGCCAAGACAGGGGAGGGGGCAATCAGCCCCAGCATTTT
CASSQDRGGGNQPQHF
>TRBV12-5|NA|NA|TRBJ2-1
TGTGCTAGTGGTTTGGTACGAGGAGATGAGCAGTTCTTC
CASGLVRGDEQFF
>TRBV11-3|NA|NA|TRBJ2-3
TGTGCCAGCAGCTTAATCGGTGGGACAGATACGCAGTATTTT
CASSLIGGTDTQYF
>TRBV4-3|TRBD2|NA|TRBJ2-3
TGCGCCAGCAGCCAACGATCGGGAGGGTTGGGGACAGATACGCAGTATTTT
CASSQRSGGLGTDTQYF
>TRBV7-9|NA|NA|TRBJ2-2
TGTGCCAGCAGCCTCAGCGGGAACACCGGGGAGCTGTTTTTT
CASSLSGNTGELFF
>TRBV2|NA|NA|TRBJ2-7
TGTGCCAGCAGCAATAGGGGGGCCACCTACGAGCAGTACTTC
CASSNRGATYEQYF
>TRBV28|TRBD1|NA|TRBJ1-2
TGTGCCAGCAGCCCGGACAGGGAAGTATCCTATGGCTACACCTTC
CASSPDREVSYGYTF
>TRBV29-1|TRBD1|NA|TRBJ2-7
TGCAGCGTACTACAGGGGGACTTCGAGCAGTACTTC
CSVLQGDFEQYF
>TRBV9|NA|NA|TRBJ1-4
TGTGCCAGCAGCCCGGGTGGTAATGAAAAACTGTTTTTT
CASSPGGNEKLFF
>TRBV11-2|TRBD1|few|TRBJ1-1
TGTGCCAGCAGCGGGAGACAGGGGAGCGCTGAAGCTTTCTTT
CASSGRQGSAEAFF
>TRBV19|TRBD1|once|TRBJ2-1
TGTGCCAGTAGTCACCGTTTTGGACAGGGGGTCAATGAGCAGTTCTTC
CASSHRFGQGVNEQFF
>TRBV28|TRBD1|NA|TRBJ2-5
TGTGCCAGCGGAGACAGGGAAAAAGAGACCCAGTACTTC
CASGDREKETQYF
>TRBV7-9|NA|NA|TRBJ2-7
TGTGCCAGCAGCCATCCCGGCAGGGGCTACGAGCAGTACTTC
CASSHPGRGYEQYF
>TRBV2|NA|NA|TRBJ1-5
TGTGCCACCCACAACGGCCTTAGCAATCAGCCCCAGCATTTT
CATHNGLSNQPQHF
>TRBV27|NA|NA|TRBJ2-2
TGTGCCAGCAGTGCCAGGACTCTCAACACCGGGGAGCTGTTTTTT
CASSARTLNTGELFF
>TRBV7-8|TRBD2|NA|TRBJ2-1
TGTGCCAGCAGCGGGTTTAGCGGGAACCCCTTCAATGAGCAGTTCTTC
CASSGFSGNPFNEQFF
>TRBV6-6|NA|NA|TRBJ2-7
TGTGCCAGCAGTTACCAGCGGTTCTACGAGCAGTACTTC
CASSYQRFYEQYF
>TRBV9|TRBD2|NA|TRBJ2-7
TGTGCCAGCAGCGCCGTAGCGGGCGGATCCTACGAGCAGTACTTC
CASSAVAGGSYEQYF
>TRBV19|TRBD1|NA|TRBJ1-5
TGTGCCAGTAGTATGGGACAGGGATTATATAGCAATCAGCCCCAGCATTTT
CASSMGQGLYSNQPQHF
>TRBV19|NA|once|TRBJ1-1
TGTGCCAGTAGGAGAAGGAGGGACGGGAACACTGAAGCTTTCTTT
CASRRRRDGNTEAFF
>TRBV27|NA|NA|TRBJ2-5
TGTGCCAGCACCCCCCGGCAGGCCGGGGAGACCCAGTACTTC
CASTPRQAGETQYF
>TRBV6-4|NA|NA|TRBJ1-1
TGTGCCAGCAGTGATTCTGGTGGGGAAGCTTTCTTT
CASSDSGGEAFF
>TRBV14|NA|NA|TRBJ2-5
TGTGCCAGCAGCCCCACCCGACTGTACCAAGAGACCCAGTACTTC
CASSPTRLYQETQYF